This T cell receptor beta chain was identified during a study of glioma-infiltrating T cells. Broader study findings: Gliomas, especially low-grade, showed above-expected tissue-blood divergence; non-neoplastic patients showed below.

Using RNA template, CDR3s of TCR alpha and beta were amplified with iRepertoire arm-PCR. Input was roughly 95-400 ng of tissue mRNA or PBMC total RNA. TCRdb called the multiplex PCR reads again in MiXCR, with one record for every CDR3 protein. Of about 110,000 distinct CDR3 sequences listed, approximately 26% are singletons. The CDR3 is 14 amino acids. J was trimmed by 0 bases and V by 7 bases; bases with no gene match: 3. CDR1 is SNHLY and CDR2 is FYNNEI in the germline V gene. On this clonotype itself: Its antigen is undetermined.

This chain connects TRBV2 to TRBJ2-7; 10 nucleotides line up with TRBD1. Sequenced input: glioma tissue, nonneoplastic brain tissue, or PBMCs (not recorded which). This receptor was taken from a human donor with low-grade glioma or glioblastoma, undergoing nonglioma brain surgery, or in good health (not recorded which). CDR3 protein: CASTGQGVSYEQYF. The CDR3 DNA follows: TGTGCCAGCACCGGACAGGGGGTCTCCTACGAGCAGTACTTC.